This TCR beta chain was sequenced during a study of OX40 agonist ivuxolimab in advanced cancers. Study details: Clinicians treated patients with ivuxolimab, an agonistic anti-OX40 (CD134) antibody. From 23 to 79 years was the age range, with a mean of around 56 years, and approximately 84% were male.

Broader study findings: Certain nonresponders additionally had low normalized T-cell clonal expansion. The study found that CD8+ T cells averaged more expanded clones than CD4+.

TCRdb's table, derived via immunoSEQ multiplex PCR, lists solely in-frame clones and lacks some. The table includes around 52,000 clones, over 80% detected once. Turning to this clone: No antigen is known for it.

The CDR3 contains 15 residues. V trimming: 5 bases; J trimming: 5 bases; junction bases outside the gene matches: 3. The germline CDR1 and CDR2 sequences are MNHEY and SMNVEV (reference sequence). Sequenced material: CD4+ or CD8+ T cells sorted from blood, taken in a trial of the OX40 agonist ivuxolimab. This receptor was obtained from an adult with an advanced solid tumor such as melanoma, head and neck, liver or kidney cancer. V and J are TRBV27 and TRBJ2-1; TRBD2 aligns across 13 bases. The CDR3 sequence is CASSKTSGRHNEQFF. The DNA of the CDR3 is TGTGCCAGCAGTAAGACTAGCGGGAGGCACAATGAGCAGTTCTTC.